The 19 T cell receptor beta chains given below trace back to one sample, sequenced in a study of OX40 agonist ivuxolimab in advanced cancers. TCRdb's table, derived via immunoSEQ multiplex PCR, lists solely in-frame clones and lacks some. The repertoire holds 55,000 to 75,000 clones, just over 90% seen once, with about 2% in the top ten. Sequenced here: CD4+ or CD8+ T cells sorted from blood, sampled in a trial of the OX40 agonist ivuxolimab. The receptor source for this set is an adult with an advanced solid tumor such as melanoma, head and neck, liver or kidney cancer.

This clone was recorded a few times. V and J are TRBV27 and TRBJ1-1; D is unresolved. The germline gives CDR1 MNHEY, CDR2 SMNVEV (reference sequence). This CDR3 region has 15 residues. Deletions cut 3 bases from V and 5 bases from J, with 16 bases between. Written as DNA, the CDR3 is TGTGCCAGCAGTTTCGAAAACCCCGGATGGACTGAAGCTTTCTTT. Amino acids: CASSFENPGWTEAFF.

V usage is TRBV6-6 and J usage is TRBJ1-1; 12 nucleotides agree with TRBD1. The ends lost 6 bases at V and 8 bases at J; junction bases unmatched: 10. In germline, CDR1 is MNHNY, CDR2 SVGAGI (reference sequence). The CDR3 loop spans 15 amino acids. CDR3 amino acids: CASSQTGTGGQEAFF. CDR3 bases: TGTGCCAGCAGCCAGACCGGGACAGGGGGCCAGGAAGCTTTCTTT.

The genes are TRBV5-1 and TRBJ2-5; unclear D gene. The V gene lost 4 bases and the J gene lost 5 bases, with 12 bases spanning the gap. CDR3 length: 13 residues. Germline loops: CDR1 SGHRS, CDR2 YFSETQ. The CDR3: CASSLTSRETQYF. The DNA of the CDR3 is TGCGCCAGCAGCCTTACGTCCCGGGAGACCCAGTACTTC.

This clone has more than one count but fewer than ten. V gene TRBV4-2 combines with J gene TRBJ1-2, with D perhaps matching TRBD1 (5 bases). V was clipped by 1 base and J by 4 bases, with 7 bases between them. Germline CDR1 and CDR2: LGHNA and YNFKEQ. The CDR3 has 13 residues. The DNA for the CDR3 is TGTGCCAGCAGCCAAGGGGACGGCTATGGCTACACCTTC. Protein product: CASSQGDGYGYTF.

The chain links TRBV6-1 to TRBJ2-7; D gene ambiguous. Trimming took 8 bases from V and 1 from J, leaving 18 bases between them. The CDR3 extends over 15 amino acids. In germline, CDR1 is MNHNS, CDR2 SASEGT. The DNA of the CDR3 is TGTGCCAGCTCCCGGACCTTGCTGGGGTCCTACGAGCAGTACTTC. This codes for CASSRTLLGSYEQYF.

This rearrangement joins TRBV5-1 to TRBJ2-1; possibly TRBD1 or TRBD2 for D (6 bases each). V shed 3 bases and J shed 10 bases, with 14 bases lying between them. The germline V gene encodes CDR1 SGHRS and CDR2 YFSETQ. This CDR3 region has 13 residues. CDR3 nucleotides: TGCGCCAGCAGCTGGGGGGCGGAGGGCGAGCAGTTCTTC. Translation gives CASSWGAEGEQFF.

The CDR3 region has the DNA TGTGCCAGTAACACAGGGGGTTATACTGAAGCTTTCTTT. It yields the protein CASNTGGYTEAFF. The chain is built from TRBV19 and TRBJ1-1; 8 bases map to TRBD1. Germline V lookup: CDR1 LNHDA, CDR2 SQIVND (reference sequence). V shed 7 bases and J 5 bases; nucleotides not matched to a gene: 6. The CDR3 totals 13 residues.

V and J are TRBV4-3 and TRBJ1-2, with TRBD1 as a possible D gene (6 bases). Germline V lookup: CDR1 LGHNA, CDR2 YSLEER. CDR3 length equals 15 residues. V lost 1 base and J lost 6, with 15 bases in between. DNA for the CDR3: TGCGCCAGCAGCCAAGTGTGGGCAGGGGCTAATGGCTACACCTTC. It encodes CASSQVWAGANGYTF.

V usage is TRBV7-3 and J usage is TRBJ2-3; 8 bases match TRBD2. The CDR3 runs 16 residues. Germline CDR1 reads SGHTA; CDR2 reads FQGTGA. V lost 3 bases to trimming and J lost 0 bases; unmatched junction nucleotides: 5. CDR3 residues: CASSFPLAGSTDTQYF. CDR3 in DNA: TGTGCCAGCAGCTTCCCCCTAGCGGGTAGCACAGATACGCAGTATTTT.

This clone occurred a few times. The rearrangement uses TRBV7-7 and TRBJ1-1, with no clear D. Germline assignment: CDR1 SSHAT and CDR2 FNYEAQ (reference sequence). Trimming removed 5 bases from V and 3 bases from J, with 10 bases in between. This CDR3 spans 13 amino acids. In DNA, the CDR3 is TGTGCCAGCAGCCTAAACCAGGACACTGAAGCTTTCTTT. Its protein is CASSLNQDTEAFF. Complete variable domain (other parts from reference TRBV7-7 and TRBJ1-1): GAGVSQSPRYKVTKRGQDVTLRCDPISSHATLYWYQQALGQGPEFLTYFNYEAQPDKSGLPSDRFSAERPEGSISTLTIQRTEQRDSAMYRCASSLNQDTEAFFGQGTRLTVV.

J is TRBJ2-7 and V is TRBV7-6; 10 bases align to TRBD1. V shed 5 bases, J shed 6 bases, and the junction held 7 bases outside the gene matches. Germline V gene sequence: CDR1 SGHVS, CDR2 FNYEAQ. The CDR3 consists of 14 residues. For the CDR3, the DNA is TGTGCCAGCAGCCTCGGGACAGGGGTCCCCGAGCAGTACTTC. This sequence encodes CASSLGTGVPEQYF.

The rearrangement links TRBV28 to TRBJ1-5, with 11 bases that match TRBD1. Looked up from germline, CDR1 is MDHEN and CDR2 is SYDVKM. This CDR3 is built from 17 residues. With 7 bases clipped from V and 2 bases from J, the junction kept 10 bases outside the gene matches. For the CDR3, the DNA is TGTGCCAGCACGGGCCGTCGGACAGGGGGCGGCAATCAGCCCCAGCATTTT. This sequence encodes CASTGRRTGGGNQPQHF. Full variable domain (remainder filled in from reference TRBV28 and TRBJ1-5): DVKVTQSSRYLVKRTGEKVFLECVQDMDHENMFWYRQDPGLGLRLIYFSYDVKMKEKGDIPEGYSVSREKKERFSLILESASTNQTSMYLCASTGRRTGGGNQPQHFGDGTRLSIL.

The J gene is TRBJ2-1, the V gene TRBV9; D may be TRBD1 (5 bases). This CDR3 spans 12 amino acids. Trimming took off 4 bases at V and 10 bases at J, with 12 bases between the two ends. Germline V lookup: CDR1 SGDLS, CDR2 YYNGEE. The DNA for the CDR3 is TGTGCCAGCAGCCGAGACGCAGGGGAGCAGTTCTTC. The encoded protein is CASSRDAGEQFF.

The chain has TRBV10-3 and TRBJ2-3; D may be TRBD1 (6 bases). The ends were cut back, 10 bases at V and 6 bases at J, with 17 bases in the middle. This CDR3 is built from 13 residues. Germline assignment: CDR1 ENHRY and CDR2 SYGVKD. The CDR3 is CATVGQIMDTQYF. CDR3 bases: TGTGCCACCGTCGGACAGATTATGGATACGCAGTATTTT.

The rearrangement uses TRBV7-9 and TRBJ1-1; D is possibly TRBD1 (5 bases). With 1 base removed from V and 2 bases from J, the gap between germline ends came to 11 bases. The germline CDR1 and CDR2 sequences are SEHNR and FQNEAQ (reference sequence). The CDR3 totals 15 residues. The CDR3 loop is CASSLGWGRNTEAFF. DNA of the CDR3: TGTGCCAGCAGCTTAGGTTGGGGGAGAAACACTGAAGCTTTCTTT.

This chain joins TRBV7-9 and TRBJ1-1, with D perhaps matching TRBD1 (6 bases). CDR1 SEHNR and CDR2 FQNEAQ come from the germline V gene (reference sequence). The CDR3 has 15 residues. With 5 bases removed from V and 4 bases from J, the gap between germline ends came to 17 bases. DNA of the CDR3: TGTGCCAGCAGCCCCGGGGGCAGGGTTATCACTGAAGCTTTCTTT. Translating it yields CASSPGGRVITEAFF.

The rearrangement links TRBV5-1 to TRBJ1-1; D not resolved. Between the trimmed V and J ends, which lost 5 bases and 0 bases, there was a span of 8 bases. Germline V lookup: CDR1 SGHRS, CDR2 YFSETQ. The CDR3 is 13 residues long. As DNA, the CDR3 is TGCGCCAGCAGTTCAAGGATGAACACTGAAGCTTTCTTT. Protein: CASSSRMNTEAFF.

The rearrangement uses TRBV19 and TRBJ2-5, with 10 bases identical to TRBD1. CDR1 and CDR2 from the germline V gene are LNHDA and SQIVND (reference sequence). After removal of 4 bases from V and 0 bases from J, the junction contained 5 bases not matched to a gene. This CDR3 is built from 16 residues. The CDR3, as DNA: TGTGCCAGTAGTACAGGGACAGGGGTCCACCAAGAGACCCAGTACTTC. Its translation is CASSTGTGVHQETQYF.

The chain employs TRBV7-2 and TRBJ2-2; 12 nucleotides line up with TRBD2. The CDR3 is made up of 16 amino acids. The germline gives CDR1 SGHTA, CDR2 FQGNSA. J lost 3 bases, V lost 5 bases, and 4 bases had no gene match. In DNA, the CDR3 is TGTGCCAGCAGCACCCGACTAGCGGGGGACACCGGGGAGCTGTTTTTT. It specifies CASSTRLAGDTGELFF.